A single TCR beta chain is shown here with its context. Its antigen is unknown. This sample is part of a study of cytomegalovirus exposure and HLA in healthy donors. Across the whole study: An earlier analysis identified 110 million or so unique TCR beta sequences in 170 million or so T cells. General study findings and limits: Most TCRs appeared rarely, but some public TCRs recurred in many donors. Presence/absence comparisons presumed near-even sequencing depth among donors. According to a later analysis, most TCR beta chains associated with CMV appeared HLA-restricted.

The CDR3 has 15 residues. The V and J ends lost 0 bases and 0 bases respectively, with 9 bases between them. Germline CDR1 is MNHEY and CDR2 is SVGAGI. PCR used 60 Vbeta primers and 13 Jbeta primers. Method: immunoSEQ multiplex PCR; TCRdb's copy keeps in-frame clones and lacks some. The sample includes 100,000 or so clones, 65% to 90% of them seen just once. Sequencing was done on a sample of PBMCs. The receptor was isolated from a man aged 25-40 years in good health and CMV-seropositive. J is TRBJ2-7 and V is TRBV6-5, with D possibly matching TRBD1 (6 bases). The CDR3 DNA reads TGTGCCAGCAGTTACTCCGGACAGCGCTCCTACGAGCAGTACTTC. Protein: CASSYSGQRSYEQYF.